Following are 22 T cell receptor beta chains from one sample sequenced in a study of vaccination and CD4 T cells after COVID-19. Using its own MiXCR run on the PCR reads, TCRdb lists one record per CDR3 protein. The top ten clones hold around 1.1% of a sample with around 20,000 distinct CDR3 sequences, around two thirds of them seen once. Source: CD4+ T cells from blood, taken after SARS-CoV-2 vaccination. The source of these receptors is a human donor who had recovered from COVID-19.

This rearrangement joins TRBV4-3 to TRBJ1-3; D not certain. The CDR3 is 15 amino acids. V shed 1 base and J shed 0 bases, with 7 bases lying between them. Germline lookup yields CDR1 LGHNA and CDR2 YSLEER. CDR3: CASSQGAGSGNTIYF. The DNA for the CDR3 is TGCGCCAGCAGCCAAGGCGCGGGCTCTGGAAACACCATATATTTT.

V gene TRBV27 combines with J gene TRBJ1-5; D gene ambiguous. The CDR3 runs to 16 residues. Germline CDR1 reads MNHEY; CDR2 reads SMNVEV (reference sequence). The V gene lost 2 bases and the J gene lost 0 bases, with 11 bases spanning the gap. Here the CDR3 reads CASSLPTVYSNQPQHF. The CDR3 DNA follows: TGTGCCAGCAGTTTACCGACGGTTTATAGCAATCAGCCCCAGCATTTT.

V gene TRBV7-9 combines with J gene TRBJ1-2; possible D gene TRBD1, 6 bases. The CDR3 has 13 amino acids. Germline CDR1 SEHNR, CDR2 FQNEAQ (reference sequence). V was trimmed by 1 base and J by 6 bases, leaving 9 bases between them. The CDR3 DNA sequence: TGTGCCAGCAGCTTAGGAGGGGGTAATGGCTACACCTTC. The encoded protein is CASSLGGGNGYTF.

This clonotype was observed a handful of times. This rearrangement joins TRBV7-8 to TRBJ2-1; D ambiguous. CDR1 is SGHVS, CDR2 FQNEAQ, per germline. The length of the CDR3 is 14 residues. The V gene lost 0 bases and the J gene lost 5 bases, with 8 bases spanning the gap. The CDR3 region is CASSLAVSHNEQFF. The CDR3 region has the DNA TGTGCCAGCAGCTTAGCGGTCAGCCACAATGAGCAGTTCTTC. The full variable domain, rest sourced from reference TRBV7-8 and TRBJ2-1, is GAGVSQSPRYKVAKRGQDVALRCDPISGHVSLFWYQQALGQGPEFLTYFQNEAQLDKSGLPSDRFFAERPEGSVSTLKIQRTQQEDSAVYLCASSLAVSHNEQFFGPGTRLTVL.

The chain employs TRBV24-1 and TRBJ1-5; D remains unclear. The V gene lost 2 bases and the J gene lost 3 bases, with 7 bases spanning the gap. CDR3 length: 14 amino acids. Germline V gene sequence: CDR1 KGHDR, CDR2 SFDVKD. CDR3 protein: CATSDYKLNQPQHF. CDR3 bases: TGTGCCACCAGTGATTACAAACTCAATCAGCCCCAGCATTTT.

This clonotype was found a few times. The rearrangement links TRBV2 to TRBJ1-6, with D possibly being TRBD1 (5 bases). The germline CDR1 and CDR2 sequences are SNHLY and FYNNEI. Trimming took off 6 bases at V and 0 bases at J, with 12 bases between the two ends. This CDR3 is 16 amino acids long. The CDR3 region has the DNA TGTGCCAGCAGCGGCCGGGGGGTCTCCTATAATTCACCCCTCCACTTT. Protein: CASSGRGVSYNSPLHF.

This clonotype came up once. In nucleotides, the CDR3 is TGTGCCAGCAGTGTAGAAACCGGGGAGCTGTTTTTT. This translates into CASSVETGELFF. The chain has TRBV2 and TRBJ2-2; no clear D. V lost 4 bases to trimming and J lost 5 bases, with 5 bases between them. Germline V lookup: CDR1 SNHLY, CDR2 FYNNEI. The CDR3 is made up of 12 amino acids.

V and J are TRBV12-3 or TRBV12-4 and TRBJ2-7; maybe TRBD1 (5 bases). The CDR3 loop spans 15 amino acids. V gave up 3 bases and J gave up 2 bases, with 14 bases separating them. The chain's CDR3 is CASSFTVSGPYEQYF. In DNA, the CDR3 is TGTGCCAGCAGTTTTACGGTGTCAGGGCCCTACGAGCAGTACTTC.

J is TRBJ1-2 and V is TRBV2, with D hard to call. V was clipped by 3 bases and J by 0 bases, with 11 bases between them. Per germline, CDR1 SNHLY and CDR2 FYNNEI. The CDR3 runs 15 residues. The CDR3 DNA reads TGTGCCAGCAGTGAGTTAAGAGCCTCTAACTATGGCTACACCTTC. Translation: CASSELRASNYGYTF.

The J gene is TRBJ2-2, the V gene TRBV19; weak D call: TRBD2 (5 bases). Germline V CDR1 and CDR2: LNHDA, SQIVND (reference sequence). Trimming removed 7 bases from V and 0 bases from J, with 9 bases in between. The CDR3 contains 14 residues. In DNA, the CDR3 is TGTGCCAGTACCCCGGGATCGAACACCGGGGAGCTGTTTTTT. It translates to CASTPGSNTGELFF.

The sample holds a few counts of this clonotype. This chain links TRBV6-1 with TRBJ2-5, with 12 bases aligning to TRBD2. Germline V gene lookup returns CDR1 MNHNS and CDR2 SASEGT. V was pared by 5 bases and J by 5 bases, with 9 bases of the junction left unmatched. The CDR3 spans 16 residues. CDR3 in DNA: TGTGCCAGCAGTCTGCTAGCGGGAGGGAGTCTCGAGACCCAGTACTTC. This gives the protein CASSLLAGGSLETQYF.

This clonotype has just a few counts. The chain joins TRBV6-1 to TRBJ2-7, with TRBD1 identical over 7 bases. Germline CDR1 is MNHNS and CDR2 is SASEGT. The CDR3 loop spans 13 amino acids. Trimming took 6 bases from V and 4 from J; bases not matched to a gene: 6. DNA of the CDR3: TGTGCCAGCAGCGACAGGGTGGGGTACGAGCAGTACTTC. Translating it yields CASSDRVGYEQYF.

The sample holds a few counts of this clonotype. This rearrangement joins TRBV6-1 to TRBJ1-2; 10 bases agree with TRBD1. V shed 7 bases and J 8 bases; nucleotides not matched to a gene: 13. The V gene's germline CDR1 is MNHNS and CDR2 SASEGT. CDR3 length: 15 amino acids. The CDR3 reads CASTTREDRGRGYTF. The CDR3 nucleotides read TGTGCCAGCACTACACGTGAGGACAGGGGGAGAGGCTACACCTTC.

With regard to this clonotype: At one end, the junction sequence differs from germline, possibly due to a read error. The V and J genes are TRBV7-7 and TRBJ2-5; TRBD2 matches at 7 bases. Looked up from germline, CDR1 is SSHAT and CDR2 is FNYEAQ (reference sequence). The CDR3 sequence is 13 residues long. The CDR3 sequence is CASSRSGTETQYF. CDR3 nucleotides: TGTGCTAGCAGCAGAAGCGGGACAGAGACCCAGTACTTC.

The chain combines TRBV7-9 with TRBJ1-1; D is unclear. The germline V gene has CDR1 SEHNR and CDR2 FQNEAQ (reference sequence). The CDR3 has 14 residues. The germline V and J ends were trimmed by 5 bases and 4 bases, with 14 bases remaining between them. The CDR3 coding sequence is TGTGCCAGCAGCCGCGGTTGGGTGGGCACTGAAGCTTTCTTT. Protein: CASSRGWVGTEAFF.

This clonotype is a singleton in its sample. The genes are TRBV18 and TRBJ2-6; 7 nucleotides agree with TRBD1. Unmatched junction bases numbered 11, after V lost 3 bases and J lost 0 bases. Germline V lookup: CDR1 KGHSH, CDR2 LQKENI. The CDR3 contains 19 residues. CDR3 DNA: TGTGCCAGCTCACCGGGTCGAGCGGACAGGACCTCTGGGGCCAACGTCCTGACTTTC. Translation: CASSPGRADRTSGANVLTF.

This clonotype was recorded once. The chain employs TRBV5-6 and TRBJ2-5; perhaps TRBD2 as D (6 bases). Germline loops: CDR1 SGHDT, CDR2 YYEEEE. The CDR3 is 17 residues long. V was cut by 3 bases and J by 5 bases, with 23 bases left in between. CDR3 DNA sequence: TGTGCCAGCAGCTCCAACAACCTACCGGGAGCTAGGGAGACCCAGTACTTC. As protein: CASSSNNLPGARETQYF.

This clonotype occurred once. The V gene is TRBV15, the J gene TRBJ2-7; possible D gene TRBD2, 7 bases. Germline lookup yields CDR1 LNHNV and CDR2 YYDKDF (reference sequence). V shed 8 bases and J shed 3 bases, with 17 bases lying between them. The CDR3 covers 14 residues. The CDR3: CATAGGGSNYEQYF. Here the CDR3 DNA reads TGTGCCACCGCCGGGGGCGGGAGTAACTACGAGCAGTACTTC.

This clonotype came up a few times. The CDR3 region has the DNA TGCAGTGCTAGAGATGGGCCTGGAGGGCGGGGAGCTAACTATGGCTACACCTTC. It yields the protein CSARDGPGGRGANYGYTF. The chain couples TRBV20-1 to TRBJ1-2; no firm D call. CDR1 and CDR2 (germline): DFQATT, SNEGSKA (reference sequence). Trimming left V 0 bases short and J 0 bases short, with 20 bases between. The CDR3 consists of 18 residues.

The genes are TRBV27 and TRBJ2-1, with 10 bases lining up with TRBD2. This CDR3 region has 15 residues. Germline V gene lookup returns CDR1 MNHEY and CDR2 SMNVEV (reference sequence). V shed 6 bases, J shed 6 bases, and the junction held 8 bases outside the gene matches. The CDR3 loop reads CASRPPLAGANEQFF. CDR3 coding DNA: TGTGCCAGCAGGCCCCCCCTAGCGGGAGCCAATGAGCAGTTCTTC.

The chain combines TRBV19 with TRBJ1-5; tentative D call: TRBD1 (6 bases). The CDR3 extends over 14 amino acids. Trimming stripped 4 bases from V and 4 bases from J, with 11 bases between. CDR1 and CDR2 from the germline V gene are LNHDA and SQIVND (reference sequence). Written as DNA, the CDR3 is TGTGCCAGTAGTACCGGACAGTATAATCAGCCCCAGCATTTT. This translates into CASSTGQYNQPQHF.

This clonotype showed up just a few times. V is TRBV24-1 and J is TRBJ2-5; 7 bases are a match to TRBD1. The CDR3 consists of 14 residues. Unmatched junction bases numbered 2, after V lost 0 bases and J lost 5 bases. CDR1 is KGHDR and CDR2 is SFDVKD in the germline V gene. The CDR3 reads CATSDLGTDETQYF. CDR3 DNA: TGTGCCACCAGTGATTTGGGGACAGATGAGACCCAGTACTTC.